Following are 30 T cell receptor beta chains from one sample sequenced in a study of T cells in narcolepsy. TCRdb keeps only in-frame clones here, not all; method: immunoSEQ multiplex PCR. The table records 20,000 to 25,000 clones, approximately 84% of them present only once. Input material: CD45RA- memory CD4+ T cells from PBMCs. The receptors come from a human donor with narcolepsy.

This chain uses TRBV29-1 with TRBJ2-3; possibly TRBD1 for D (5 bases). CDR1 SQVTM and CDR2 ANQGSEA come from the germline V gene. V was pared by 3 bases and J by 6 bases, with 10 bases between. The CDR3 contains 12 residues. The DNA for the CDR3 is TGCAGCGTTGACAAGGGGCGCGATACGCAGTATTTT. Translating gives CSVDKGRDTQYF.

The chain employs TRBV7-2 and TRBJ2-3; tentatively, D is TRBD1 or TRBD2 (5 bases each). Trimming stripped 1 base from V and 5 bases from J, with 16 bases between. Germline lookup yields CDR1 SGHTA and CDR2 FQGNSA. This CDR3 has 16 amino acids. The CDR3 coding sequence is TGTGCCAGCAGCTTAGAGGGGCGACGGGGTGGAGATACGCAGTATTTT. Amino acid sequence: CASSLEGRRGGDTQYF.

This chain joins TRBV19 and TRBJ2-5; D ambiguous. This CDR3 region has 11 residues. Per germline, CDR1 LNHDA and CDR2 SQIVND (reference sequence). The CDR3 here is CASKGSALTYF. The CDR3 coding sequence is TGTGCTTCGAAAGGGTCCGCGCTGACATACTTC.

This clone was found once. This specimen includes other DNA sequences encoding the same CDR3. The chain carries TRBV6-1 and TRBJ2-2, with 7 bases lining up with TRBD1. CDR1 and CDR2 (germline): MNHNS, SASEGT. This CDR3 has 15 residues. J was trimmed by 5 bases and V by 6 bases; bases with no gene match: 9. CDR3 sequence: CASRIYGTDTGELFF. The CDR3 DNA reads TGTGCCAGCAGGATATACGGGACAGATACCGGGGAGCTGTTTTTT.

The V gene is TRBV5-1, the J gene TRBJ2-5; D is possibly TRBD1 or TRBD2 (5 bases each). Germline V gene lookup returns CDR1 SGHRS and CDR2 YFSETQ. The V gene lost 3 bases and the J gene lost 3 bases, with 12 bases spanning the gap. The CDR3 totals 14 residues. The CDR3 sequence: CASSSTGTKETQYF. The CDR3 nucleotides are TGCGCCAGCAGCTCGACCGGGACGAAAGAGACCCAGTACTTC.

V gene TRBV7-9 combines with J gene TRBJ2-1, with D possibly matching TRBD2 (6 bases). Germline values: CDR1 SEHNR, CDR2 FQNEAQ (reference sequence). CDR3 size: 13 residues. V lost 8 bases to trimming and J lost 3 bases, with 11 bases between them. The CDR3 spells CASGSGNYNEQFF. The CDR3 DNA follows: TGTGCCAGCGGTAGCGGAAACTACAATGAGCAGTTCTTC.

The rearrangement joins TRBV28 to TRBJ1-2; D gene ambiguous. The CDR3 has 14 residues. The germline gives CDR1 MDHEN, CDR2 SYDVKM. With 6 bases removed from V and 12 bases from J, the gap between germline ends came to 23 bases. The CDR3 reads CASRTGRLGIENTF. CDR3 coding DNA: TGTGCCAGCAGAACCGGACGGCTAGGAATCGAGAACACCTTC.

The chain joins TRBV28 to TRBJ1-4; possible D gene TRBD1, 6 bases. Germline-derived CDR1 and CDR2 are MDHEN and SYDVKM. This CDR3 comprises 13 residues. Between the trimmed V and J ends, which lost 4 bases and 8 bases, there was a span of 11 bases. CDR3 in amino acids: CASSSQGREKLFF. CDR3 DNA: TGTGCCAGCAGTTCACAGGGTCGGGAAAAACTGTTTTTT.

This chain uses TRBV28 with TRBJ2-3, with D possibly TRBD1 on 6 matching bases. Between the trimmed V and J ends, which lost 5 bases and 4 bases, there was a span of 16 bases. The CDR3 spans 15 residues. CDR1 and CDR2 (germline): MDHEN, SYDVKM. The CDR3 region is CASSAPRGTSDTQYF. CDR3 DNA sequence: TGTGCCAGCAGTGCCCCCAGGGGAACATCAGATACGCAGTATTTT. The variable domain in full, completed from reference TRBV28 and TRBJ2-3, reads DVKVTQSSRYLVKRTGEKVFLECVQDMDHENMFWYRQDPGLGLRLIYFSYDVKMKEKGDIPEGYSVSREKKERFSLILESASTNQTSMYLCASSAPRGTSDTQYFGPGTRLTVL.

The chain combines TRBV10-3 with TRBJ1-2; TRBD1 might be the D (6 bases). CDR1 and CDR2 (germline): ENHRY, SYGVKD. The CDR3 runs 18 residues. V dropped 2 bases and J dropped 1 base, with 20 bases sitting between them. The CDR3 DNA follows: TGTGCCATCAGTGAGGCAGTGGGGGGCCTAGGGTTTAACTATGGCTACACCTTC. It yields the protein CAISEAVGGLGFNYGYTF.

The chain links TRBV7-2 to TRBJ2-3; D ambiguous. Germline values: CDR1 SGHTA, CDR2 FQGNSA. The V gene lost 1 base and the J gene lost 6 bases, with 8 bases spanning the gap. There are 13 residues in the CDR3. The CDR3 nucleotides are TGTGCCAGCAGCTTAGTTCGTCTCGATACGCAGTATTTT. This codes for CASSLVRLDTQYF.

The count of this clone is one. V is TRBV21-1 and J is TRBJ2-2; the tabulated D call, TRBD2, remains unverified against the DNA. TRBV21-1 is listed as a pseudogene. This CDR3 contains 19 residues. This CDR3 is CASSKASRLAGGHTGELFF. As DNA, the CDR3 is TGTGCCAGCAGCAAAGCCTCCCGACTAGCGGGAGGGCACACCGGGGAGCTGTTTTTT.

The count of this clone is one. This chain connects TRBV19 to TRBJ2-3, with D perhaps TRBD2 (7 bases). Germline values: CDR1 LNHDA, CDR2 SQIVND (reference sequence). The V gene lost 5 bases and the J gene lost 0 bases, with 15 bases spanning the gap. The CDR3 has 16 residues. As DNA, the CDR3 is TGTGCCAGTAGTCTGGCCGGGGGGCTGAGCACAGATACGCAGTATTTT. It encodes CASSLAGGLSTDTQYF. The full variable domain, rest sourced from reference TRBV19 and TRBJ2-3, is DGGITQSPKYLFRKEGQNVTLSCEQNLNHDAMYWYRQDPGQGLRLIYYSQIVNDFQKGDIAEGYSVSREKKESFPLTVTSAQKNPTAFYLCASSLAGGLSTDTQYFGPGTRLTVL.

This rearrangement joins TRBV10-2 to TRBJ2-1, with D possibly called TRBD1 or TRBD2 (5 bases each). The CDR3 sequence is 15 residues long. Germline V lookup: CDR1 WSHSY, CDR2 SAAADI. Deletions cut 5 bases from V and 6 bases from J, with 17 bases between. CDR3 protein: CASSLQPGPGNEQFF. CDR3 bases: TGCGCCAGCAGTTTGCAACCGGGACCGGGCAATGAGCAGTTCTTC.

The chain is built from TRBV11-3 and TRBJ2-3, with 12 bases fitting TRBD2. The CDR3 length is 15 residues. The germline V gene has CDR1 SGHNT and CDR2 YENEEA. V lost 5 bases and J lost 4; bases outside the gene matches: 4. The CDR3 nucleotides are TGTGCCAGCAGCCCTCGACTAGCGGGAGCAGATACGCAGTATTTT. Translated, it gives CASSPRLAGADTQYF. Supplemented by reference TRBV11-3 and TRBJ2-3, the full variable domain reads EAGVVQSPRYKIIEKKQPVAFWCNPISGHNTLYWYLQNLGQGPELLIRYENEEAVDDSQLPKDRFSAERLKGVDSTLKIQPAELGDSAVYLCASSPRLAGADTQYFGPGTRLTVL.

The chain employs TRBV19 and TRBJ2-5; unclear D gene. V lost 2 bases, J lost 5 bases, and 15 bases lay in between. Germline V gene data show CDR1 as LNHDA and CDR2 as SQIVND (reference sequence). The CDR3 totals 15 residues. The CDR3 nucleotides are TGTGCCAGTAGTATATCGGACGGCTACCGGGAGACCCAGTACTTC. Translating gives CASSISDGYRETQYF.

The chain joins TRBV5-1 to TRBJ2-5; 7 nucleotides line up with TRBD1. CDR3 length: 14 amino acids. Germline V CDR1 and CDR2: SGHRS, YFSETQ. J lost 5 bases, V lost 2 bases, and 6 bases had no gene match. In DNA form, the CDR3 reads TGCGCCAGCAGCTTTAGGGACAGATCGGAGACCCAGTACTTC. Its translation is CASSFRDRSETQYF.

The chain is built from TRBV7-8 and TRBJ1-1, with D tentatively TRBD1 (6 bases). The CDR3 has 15 residues. Per the germline V gene, CDR1 is SGHVS and CDR2 is FQNEAQ. Trimming took 2 bases from V and 10 from J, leaving 20 bases between them. The CDR3 region is CASSLKGEQVLGAFF. The CDR3 DNA follows: TGTGCCAGCAGCTTAAAGGGGGAACAAGTTCTCGGAGCTTTCTTT.

Only a few counts were recorded for this clone. The chain joins TRBV25-1 to TRBJ2-2, with D unresolved. V dropped 7 bases and J dropped 4 bases, with 10 bases sitting between them. Per the germline V gene, CDR1 is MGHDK and CDR2 is SYGVNS. The CDR3 totals 13 residues. The CDR3 DNA reads as TGTGCCAGCAACGACCCGGGCACCGGGGAGCTGTTTTTT. Protein sequence: CASNDPGTGELFF.

This sequence joins TRBV7-9 and TRBJ1-5; D remains ambiguous. Per the germline V gene, CDR1 is SEHNR and CDR2 is FQNEAQ (reference sequence). This CDR3 has 13 amino acids. Trimming removed 4 bases at V and 5 bases at J, with 9 bases between. The CDR3 nucleotides are TGTGCCAGCAGCTCCCTACTCGATCAGCCCCAGCATTTT. Encoded protein: CASSSLLDQPQHF.

Notes on this clone: This same CDR3 is encoded by further DNA sequences in the sample. This chain connects TRBV7-2 to TRBJ2-7; either TRBD1 or TRBD2 may fit D (7 bases each). This CDR3 comprises 12 residues. Trimming shortened V by 4 bases and J by 6 bases, and 10 bases separated the two germline ends. CDR1 and CDR2 (germline): SGHTA, FQGNSA. This chain's CDR3 is CASSSGGVEQYF. The CDR3 coding sequence is TGTGCCAGCAGCTCAGGGGGGGTCGAGCAGTACTTC.

The chain links TRBV11-2 to TRBJ2-2, with 7 bases identical to TRBD1. The V gene's germline CDR1 is SGHAT and CDR2 FQNNGV. This CDR3 contains 14 residues. V gave up 5 bases and J gave up 4 bases; unmatched junction bases: 4. CDR3 DNA sequence: TGTGCCAGCAGCCGCTACAGGGGCACCGGGGAGCTGTTTTTT. It translates to CASSRYRGTGELFF.

The V and J genes are TRBV5-1 and TRBJ2-1, with 11 bases that match TRBD2. Trimming at V came to 4 bases and at J to 6 bases, leaving 9 bases not matched to a gene. The CDR3 totals 16 residues. The germline gives CDR1 SGHRS, CDR2 YFSETQ. DNA for the CDR3: TGCGCCAGCAGCGCACCGGGACTAGCGGCAGCCAATGAGCAGTTCTTC. Amino acid sequence: CASSAPGLAAANEQFF.

DNA for the CDR3: TGCGCCAGCAGCACCGGGACATTTTACAATGAGCAGTTCTTC. Protein product: CASSTGTFYNEQFF. The rearrangement links TRBV5-1 to TRBJ2-1, with D possibly TRBD1 on 6 matching bases. This CDR3 is built from 14 residues. V shed 4 bases and J shed 4 bases, with 12 bases lying between them. CDR1 is SGHRS and CDR2 is YFSETQ in the germline V gene.

CDR3 sequence (DNA): TGCGCCAGCAGCTTGGCCGCGGGAGGGCCGGAGGAGCAGTACTTC. Protein sequence: CASSLAAGGPEEQYF. The gene calls are TRBV5-1 and TRBJ2-7; 9 bases align to TRBD2. Germline V gene sequence: CDR1 SGHRS, CDR2 YFSETQ. V gave up 0 bases and J gave up 7 bases; unmatched junction bases: 8. The CDR3 covers 15 residues.

The chain recombines TRBV7-2 with TRBJ1-5; D might be TRBD1 (5 bases). V lost 1 base, J lost 7 bases, and 14 bases lay in between. This CDR3 comprises 15 residues. Germline lookup yields CDR1 SGHTA and CDR2 FQGNSA. This chain's CDR3 is CASSLVGQGGQPQHF. The CDR3 nucleotides are TGTGCCAGCAGCTTAGTGGGCCAGGGAGGACAGCCCCAGCATTTT.

The chain uses TRBV25-1 and TRBJ2-1; weak D call: TRBD2 (5 bases). Germline assignment: CDR1 MGHDK and CDR2 SYGVNS. This CDR3 has 14 amino acids. V dropped 1 base and J dropped 5 bases, with 9 bases sitting between them. CDR3 region: CASSESGSHNEQFF. The CDR3 DNA reads TGTGCCAGCAGTGAATCGGGGTCCCACAATGAGCAGTTCTTC.

The CDR3 spells CASSPRTGNKNYGYTF. The CDR3 DNA sequence: TGTGCCAGTAGTCCGAGGACAGGGAATAAGAACTATGGCTACACCTTC. This chain uses TRBV19 with TRBJ1-2; 8 nucleotides agree with TRBD1. Germline assignment: CDR1 LNHDA and CDR2 SQIVND (reference sequence). J gave up 2 bases and V 5 bases, and 10 bases lay outside the gene matches. The CDR3 length is 16 residues.

The gene calls are TRBV29-1 and TRBJ2-7; D may be TRBD1 or TRBD2 (5 bases each). The CDR3 contains 14 residues. Per the germline V gene, CDR1 is SQVTM and CDR2 is ANQGSEA. Trimming removed 6 bases from V and 4 bases from J, with 19 bases in between. CDR3 protein: CSVTPGTRHYEQYF. In DNA, the CDR3 is TGCAGCGTGACACCCGGGACCAGACATTACGAGCAGTACTTC.

The rearrangement uses TRBV20-1 and TRBJ2-7; no definite D call. V lost 3 bases and J lost 6, with 9 bases in between. There are 11 residues in the CDR3. Germline lookup yields CDR1 DFQATT and CDR2 SNEGSKA (reference sequence). The DNA for the CDR3 is TGCAGTGCTAGGGGTATGGGCGAGCAGTACTTC. Protein sequence: CSARGMGEQYF.